This T cell receptor (beta chain) was obtained from a study of cytomegalovirus exposure and HLA in healthy donors. With 60 Vbeta and 13 Jbeta primers, the PCR was carried out. TCRdb's copy holds only in-frame clones and misses some; the assay was immunoSEQ multiplex PCR. The sample totals roughly 54,000 clones. Notes on this clone: Its target is not known.

The study's findings and limits: TCR beta chain V- and J-gene trimming was linked, in a later analysis, to a missense variant in DCLRE1C. Cytomegalovirus status was reportedly diagnosed by the classifier with high specificity and sensitivity. The authors later found most CMV-associated TCR beta chains appeared HLA-restricted. Versus the approximately 720-donor mean, an Asian-associated ancestry cluster reportedly showed fewer N-insertions in a later analysis.

The germline CDR1 and CDR2 sequences are SGHTA and FQGNSA. V lost 0 bases, J lost 2 bases, and 5 bases lay in between. There are 14 residues in the CDR3. The TCR sequence derives from a woman aged 25-40 years in good health and CMV-seropositive. The sample consisted of PBMCs. J is TRBJ2-1 and V is TRBV7-2, with no clear D. DNA of the CDR3: TGTGCCAGCAGCTTAGCGGGCACCTACAATGAGCAGTTCTTC. It yields the protein CASSLAGTYNEQFF.